This is a list of T cell receptor beta chains from one sample in a study of glioma-infiltrating T cells after dendritic cell vaccination. Produced via immunoSEQ multiplex PCR; TCRdb's table is partial and in-frame only. The data contain over 55,000 clones, roughly 80% of them seen just once; the ten biggest clones take up around a sixth. This specimen was blood, taken after dendritic cell vaccination. The source is a human donor with glioblastoma. The CDR3 runs from the conserved cysteine through the conserved F or W. Each record gives: V gene, J gene, clone size, D gene, CDR3 protein, CDR3 DNA. D genes are given only for firm matches. The listing skips clone size in some rows; elsewhere it reads once, few, many or a size class.

V: TRBV5-1; J: TRBJ2-1; size: NA; D: TRBD1; CDR3: CASSSTRTGTGGSAEQFF; DNA: TGCGCCAGCAGCTCCACACGGACCGGGACAGGGGGCTCAGCTGAGCAGTTCTTC
V: TRBV4-3; J: TRBJ1-1; size: NA; D: NA; CDR3: CASSQAGDTEAFF; DNA: TGCGCCAGCAGCCAAGCGGGGGACACTGAAGCTTTCTTT
V: TRBV6-6; J: TRBJ2-1; size: NA; D: NA; CDR3: CASSRDNEQFF; DNA: TGTGCCAGCAGTCGCGACAATGAGCAGTTCTTC
V: TRBV10-2; J: TRBJ2-5; size: NA; D: NA; CDR3: CASSEDRWGTQYF; DNA: TGCGCCAGCAGTGAGGACAGGTGGGGGACCCAGTACTTC
V: TRBV4-1; J: TRBJ2-7; size: few; D: TRBD1; CDR3: CASSQDEGARTYEQYF; DNA: TGCGCCAGCAGCCAAGATGAGGGGGCTCGAACCTACGAGCAGTACTTC
V: TRBV6-5; J: TRBJ1-2; size: NA; D: NA; CDR3: CASSYSNVDISTF; DNA: TGTGCCAGCAGTTACTCGAATGTGGACATTTCCACCTTC
V: TRBV10-3; J: TRBJ2-7; size: NA; D: TRBD2; CDR3: CAIKAGGLSSYEQYF; DNA: TGTGCCATCAAGGCGGGGGGCCTCAGCTCCTACGAGCAGTACTTC
V: TRBV30; J: TRBJ1-1; size: NA; D: NA; CDR3: CAWSVGGGPHTEAFF; DNA: TGTGCCTGGAGTGTAGGGGGGGGTCCTCACACTGAAGCTTTCTTT
V: TRBV4-1; J: TRBJ1-1; size: NA; D: NA; CDR3: CASSQNPTVMNTEAFF; DNA: TGCGCCAGCAGTCAGAACCCTACAGTGATGAACACTGAAGCTTTCTTT
V: TRBV13; J: TRBJ1-4; size: NA; D: TRBD1; CDR3: CASSLLPTGSPTNEKLFF; DNA: TGTGCCAGCAGCTTATTACCGACAGGGTCCCCAACTAATGAAAAACTGTTTTTT
V: TRBV11-2; J: TRBJ2-7; size: NA; D: NA; CDR3: CASSPNRVRYEQYF; DNA: TGTGCCAGCAGCCCAAACAGGGTAAGGTACGAGCAGTACTTC
V: TRBV30; J: TRBJ2-6; size: NA; D: NA; CDR3: CAWSELLSGANVLTF; DNA: TGTGCCTGGAGTGAACTGCTCTCTGGGGCCAACGTCCTGACTTTC
V: TRBV10-3; J: TRBJ2-3; size: NA; D: NA; CDR3: CAISEGQLTDTQYF; DNA: TGTGCCATCAGTGAGGGGCAGCTCACAGATACGCAGTATTTT
V: TRBV6-5; J: TRBJ2-2; size: NA; D: NA; CDR3: CASRTDLNTGELFF; DNA: TGTGCCAGCAGAACAGACCTAAACACCGGGGAGCTGTTTTTT
V: TRBV19; J: TRBJ1-2; size: NA; D: TRBD1; CDR3: CASSPPDRAGYTF; DNA: TGTGCCAGTAGTCCCCCGGACAGGGCTGGCTACACCTTC
V: TRBV7-2; J: TRBJ2-5; size: NA; D: TRBD2; CDR3: CASSLGLAGEETQYF; DNA: TGTGCCAGCAGCTTAGGGCTAGCGGGGGAAGAGACCCAGTACTTC
V: TRBV30; J: TRBJ2-2; size: NA; D: TRBD1; CDR3: CAWSVWLQGSGELFF; DNA: TGTGCCTGGAGTGTATGGTTACAGGGGTCCGGGGAGCTGTTTTTT
V: TRBV19; J: TRBJ1-5; size: few; D: NA; CDR3: CASSYDRSRPQHF; DNA: TGTGCCAGTAGTTATGACAGGTCTCGGCCCCAGCATTTT
V: TRBV2; J: TRBJ1-5; size: NA; D: TRBD1; CDR3: CASRTGGWQPQHF; DNA: TGTGCCAGCAGGACAGGGGGTTGGCAGCCCCAGCATTTT
V: TRBV18; J: TRBJ2-2; size: NA; D: NA; CDR3: CASSPIPGNTGELFF; DNA: TGTGCCAGCTCACCAATCCCGGGGAACACCGGGGAGCTGTTTTTT
V: TRBV27; J: TRBJ2-7; size: NA; D: NA; CDR3: CASSLISARGEQYF; DNA: TGTGCCAGCAGTTTAATTTCTGCCAGAGGCGAGCAGTACTTC
V: TRBV7-3; J: TRBJ2-1; size: NA; D: NA; CDR3: CASSSHNGGYSYNEQFF; DNA: TGTGCCAGCAGCTCGCATAACGGGGGTTACTCCTACAATGAGCAGTTCTTC
V: TRBV13; J: TRBJ1-2; size: NA; D: NA; CDR3: CASTSSAGQFIYGYTF; DNA: TGTGCCAGCACTTCAAGCGCAGGACAGTTCATCTATGGCTACACCTTC
V: TRBV6-1; J: TRBJ1-1; size: NA; D: NA; CDR3: CASSVGSDAGAFF; DNA: TGTGCCAGCAGTGTGGGGTCAGACGCGGGGGCTTTCTTT
V: TRBV7-9; J: TRBJ1-2; size: NA; D: NA; CDR3: CASSLQGGAGGYTF; DNA: TGTGCCAGCAGCCTACAGGGTGGGGCGGGCGGCTACACCTTC
V: TRBV5-6; J: TRBJ1-2; size: NA; D: NA; CDR3: CASSFPGDYGYTF; DNA: TGTGCCAGCAGCTTTCCAGGGGACTATGGCTACACCTTC
V: TRBV27; J: TRBJ1-4; size: NA; D: NA; CDR3: CASSLSGGSNEKLFF; DNA: TGTGCCAGCAGTTTATCGGGGGGATCTAATGAAAAACTGTTTTTT
V: TRBV5-4; J: TRBJ2-3; size: NA; D: TRBD2; CDR3: CASSLDASGGALDTQYF; DNA: TGTGCCAGCAGCTTGGATGCTAGCGGGGGGGCCTTAGATACGCAGTATTTT
V: TRBV6-5; J: TRBJ2-6; size: NA; D: TRBD1; CDR3: CASSYATGTGANVLTF; DNA: TGTGCCAGCAGTTACGCGACAGGGACTGGGGCCAACGTCCTGACTTTC
V: TRBV6-6; J: TRBJ2-7; size: NA; D: NA; CDR3: CASSYSRGRGAYEQYF; DNA: TGTGCCAGCAGTTACTCGAGGGGCAGGGGGGCCTACGAGCAGTACTTC
V: TRBV18; J: TRBJ1-4; size: once; D: TRBD1; CDR3: CASSPEGQGDEKLFF; DNA: TGTGCCAGCTCACCGGAAGGACAGGGGGATGAAAAACTGTTTTTT
V: TRBV19; J: TRBJ2-6; size: few; D: NA; CDR3: CASRLTGANVLTF; DNA: TGTGCCAGTAGATTGACAGGGGCCAACGTCCTGACTTTC
V: TRBV27; J: TRBJ1-1; size: NA; D: NA; CDR3: CASSRGPFMNTEAFF; DNA: TGTGCCAGCAGTCGGGGTCCTTTTATGAACACTGAAGCTTTCTTT
V: TRBV5-8; J: TRBJ1-1; size: NA; D: NA; CDR3: CASSLQRVGTEAFF; DNA: TGTGCCAGCAGCTTACAGAGGGTTGGGACTGAAGCTTTCTTT
V: TRBV2; J: TRBJ1-3; size: NA; D: NA; CDR3: CASSEIPGAANTIYF; DNA: TGTGCCAGCAGTGAAATACCAGGGGCGGCAAACACCATATATTTT
V: TRBV7-2; J: TRBJ1-1; size: NA; D: NA; CDR3: CASSLLRDTEAFF; DNA: TGTGCCAGCAGCTTACTCCGGGACACTGAAGCTTTCTTT
V: TRBV5-4; J: TRBJ2-1; size: NA; D: NA; CDR3: CASSPVGQGSLAGRDNEQFF; DNA: TGTGCCAGCAGCCCTGTAGGACAGGGTTCCCTAGCGGGACGGGACAATGAGCAGTTCTTC
V: TRBV7-7; J: TRBJ2-7; size: NA; D: NA; CDR3: CASSFGLNYEQYF; DNA: TGTGCTAGCAGCTTCGGACTAAACTACGAGCAGTACTTC
V: TRBV6-5; J: TRBJ2-7; size: many; D: NA; CDR3: CASSPTRQVGYEQYF; DNA: TGTGCCAGCAGTCCCACCCGACAGGTGGGCTACGAGCAGTACTTC
V: TRBV19; J: TRBJ2-1; size: NA; D: NA; CDR3: CASSIGRGEQFF; DNA: TGTGCCAGTAGTATAGGTAGGGGTGAGCAGTTCTTC
V: TRBV30; J: TRBJ2-1; size: NA; D: NA; CDR3: CAWRGRGSYNEQFF; DNA: TGTGCCTGGAGAGGTAGGGGATCCTACAATGAGCAGTTCTTC
V: TRBV6-4; J: TRBJ1-2; size: NA; D: TRBD1; CDR3: CASSWTGGGYGYTF; DNA: TGTGCCAGCAGTTGGACAGGGGGGGGTTATGGCTACACCTTC
V: TRBV10-3; J: TRBJ2-7; size: NA; D: NA; CDR3: CASGDFEQHF; DNA: TGTGCTTCGGGGGATTTCGAGCAGCACTTC
V: TRBV5-1; J: TRBJ2-1; size: NA; D: TRBD2; CDR3: CASSFSGGTYNEQFF; DNA: TGCGCCAGCAGCTTTAGCGGGGGGACCTACAATGAGCAGTTCTTC
V: TRBV9; J: TRBJ1-4; size: NA; D: NA; CDR3: CASSVDIPETNEKLFF; DNA: TGTGCCAGCAGCGTAGACATCCCAGAAACTAATGAAAAACTGTTTTTT
V: TRBV4-1; J: TRBJ2-7; size: NA; D: TRBD2; CDR3: CASSQVNFIGTSGYEQYF; DNA: TGCGCCAGCAGCCAAGTAAACTTTATAGGGACTAGCGGGTACGAGCAGTACTTC
V: TRBV11-1; J: TRBJ2-3; size: NA; D: TRBD2; CDR3: CASSLNPGLAADTQYF; DNA: TGTGCCAGCAGCTTAAATCCGGGACTAGCTGCAGATACGCAGTATTTT
V: TRBV5-6; J: TRBJ2-1; size: NA; D: NA; CDR3: CASGQVLYNEQFF; DNA: TGTGCCAGCGGGCAGGTCCTCTACAATGAGCAGTTCTTC
V: TRBV7-2; J: TRBJ1-5; size: NA; D: NA; CDR3: CASSLDGGSNQPQHF; DNA: TGTGCCAGCAGCTTAGACGGGGGGAGCAATCAGCCCCAGCATTTT